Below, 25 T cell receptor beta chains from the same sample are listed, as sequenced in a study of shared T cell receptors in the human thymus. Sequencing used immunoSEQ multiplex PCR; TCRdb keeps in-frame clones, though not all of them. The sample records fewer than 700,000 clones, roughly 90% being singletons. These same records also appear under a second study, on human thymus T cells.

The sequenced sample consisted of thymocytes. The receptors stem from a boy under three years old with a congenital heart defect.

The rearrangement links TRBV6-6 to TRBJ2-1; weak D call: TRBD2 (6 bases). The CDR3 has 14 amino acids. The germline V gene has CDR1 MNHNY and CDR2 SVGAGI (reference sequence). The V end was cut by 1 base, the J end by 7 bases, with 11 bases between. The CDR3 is CASSYWDGSNEQFF. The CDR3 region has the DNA TGTGCCAGCAGTTACTGGGACGGGAGTAATGAGCAGTTCTTC.

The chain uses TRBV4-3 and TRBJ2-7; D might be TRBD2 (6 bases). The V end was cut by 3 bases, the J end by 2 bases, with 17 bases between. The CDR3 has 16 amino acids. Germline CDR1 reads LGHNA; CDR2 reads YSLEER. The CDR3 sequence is CASSQTSERVTYEQYF. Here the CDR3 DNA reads TGCGCCAGCAGCCAGACATCTGAGCGGGTCACCTACGAGCAGTACTTC.

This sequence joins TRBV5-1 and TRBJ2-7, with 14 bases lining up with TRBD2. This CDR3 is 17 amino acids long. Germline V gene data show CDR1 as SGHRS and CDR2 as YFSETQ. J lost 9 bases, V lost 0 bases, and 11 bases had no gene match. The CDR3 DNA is TGCGCCAGCAGCTTGGCCGGGACTAGCGGGAGCCCGCCTTGGCAGTACTTC. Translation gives CASSLAGTSGSPPWQYF.

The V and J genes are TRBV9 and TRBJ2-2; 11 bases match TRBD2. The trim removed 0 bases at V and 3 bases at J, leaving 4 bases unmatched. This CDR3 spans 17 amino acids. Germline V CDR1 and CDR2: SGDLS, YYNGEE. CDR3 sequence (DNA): TGTGCCAGCAGCGTAGATGGTAGCGGGAGGGACACCGGGGAGCTGTTTTTT. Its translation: CASSVDGSGRDTGELFF.

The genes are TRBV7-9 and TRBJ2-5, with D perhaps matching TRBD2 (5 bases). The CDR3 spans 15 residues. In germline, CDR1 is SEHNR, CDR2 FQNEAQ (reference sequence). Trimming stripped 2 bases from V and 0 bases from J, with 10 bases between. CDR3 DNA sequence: TGTGCCAGCAGCTTACTAGCACCATACCAAGAGACCCAGTACTTC. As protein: CASSLLAPYQETQYF.

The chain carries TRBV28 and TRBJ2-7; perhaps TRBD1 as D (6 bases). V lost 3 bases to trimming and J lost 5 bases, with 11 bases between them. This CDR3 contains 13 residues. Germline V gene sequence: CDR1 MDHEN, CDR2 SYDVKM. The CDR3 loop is CASSFNREHEQYF. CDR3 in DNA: TGTGCCAGCAGTTTTAACAGGGAACACGAGCAGTACTTC.

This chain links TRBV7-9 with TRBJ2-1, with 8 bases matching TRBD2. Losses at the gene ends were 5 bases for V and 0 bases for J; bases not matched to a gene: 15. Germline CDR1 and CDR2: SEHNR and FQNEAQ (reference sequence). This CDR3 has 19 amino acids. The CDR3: CASSPQLLAGISSYNEQFF. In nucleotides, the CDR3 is TGTGCCAGCAGCCCTCAACTCCTAGCGGGTATTAGCTCCTACAATGAGCAGTTCTTC.

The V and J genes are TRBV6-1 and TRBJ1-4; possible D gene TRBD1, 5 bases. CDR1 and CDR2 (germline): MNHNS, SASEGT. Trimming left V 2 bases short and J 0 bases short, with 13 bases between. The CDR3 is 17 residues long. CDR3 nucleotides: TGTGCCAGCAGTGAACTAGACAGCCACGCAACTAATGAAAAACTGTTTTTT. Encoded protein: CASSELDSHATNEKLFF.

The DNA of the CDR3 is TGTGCCAGCAGCTCGGACAGCACGAATCAGCCCCAGCATTTT. It yields the protein CASSSDSTNQPQHF. The rearrangement joins TRBV7-2 to TRBJ1-5, with D perhaps TRBD1 (6 bases). CDR1 SGHTA and CDR2 FQGNSA come from the germline V gene. The CDR3 is made up of 14 amino acids. V was cut by 4 bases and J by 4 bases, with 11 bases left in between. Combining the CDR3 with reference TRBV7-2 and TRBJ1-5 gives the whole variable domain GAGVSQSPSNKVTEKGKDVELRCDPISGHTALYWYRQSLGQGLEFLIYFQGNSAPDKSGLPSDRFSAERTGGSVSTLTIQRTQQEDSAVYLCASSSDSTNQPQHFGDGTRLSIL.

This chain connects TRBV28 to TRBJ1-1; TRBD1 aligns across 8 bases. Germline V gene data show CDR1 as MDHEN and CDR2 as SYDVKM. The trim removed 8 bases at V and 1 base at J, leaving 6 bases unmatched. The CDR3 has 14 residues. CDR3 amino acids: CASLRGPRNTEAFF. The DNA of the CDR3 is TGTGCCAGCCTCAGGGGGCCGAGGAACACTGAAGCTTTCTTT.

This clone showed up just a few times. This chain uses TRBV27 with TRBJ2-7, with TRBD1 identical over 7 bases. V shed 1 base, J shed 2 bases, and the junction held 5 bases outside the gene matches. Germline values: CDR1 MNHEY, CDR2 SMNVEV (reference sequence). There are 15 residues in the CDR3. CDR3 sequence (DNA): TGTGCCAGCAGTTTATACAGGGGCTCGACCTACGAGCAGTACTTC. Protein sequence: CASSLYRGSTYEQYF.

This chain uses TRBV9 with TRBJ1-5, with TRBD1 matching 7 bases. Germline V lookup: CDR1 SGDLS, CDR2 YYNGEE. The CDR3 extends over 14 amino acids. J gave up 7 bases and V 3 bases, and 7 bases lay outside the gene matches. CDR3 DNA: TGTGCCAGCAGCGGACACGACAGGGACCAGCCCCAGCATTTT. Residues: CASSGHDRDQPQHF.

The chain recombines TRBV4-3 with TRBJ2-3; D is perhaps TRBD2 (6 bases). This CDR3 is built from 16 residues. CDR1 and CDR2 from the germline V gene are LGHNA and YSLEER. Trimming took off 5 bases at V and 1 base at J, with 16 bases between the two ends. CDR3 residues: CASSATGRGGTDTQYF. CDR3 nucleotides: TGCGCCAGCAGCGCGACCGGGAGAGGGGGCACAGATACGCAGTATTTT.

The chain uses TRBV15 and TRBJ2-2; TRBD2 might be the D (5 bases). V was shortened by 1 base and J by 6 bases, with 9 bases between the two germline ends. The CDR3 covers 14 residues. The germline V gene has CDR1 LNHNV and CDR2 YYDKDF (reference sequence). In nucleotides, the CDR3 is TGTGCCACCAGCAGAGGCGGAGGCCCCGGGGAGCTGTTTTTT. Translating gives CATSRGGGPGELFF.

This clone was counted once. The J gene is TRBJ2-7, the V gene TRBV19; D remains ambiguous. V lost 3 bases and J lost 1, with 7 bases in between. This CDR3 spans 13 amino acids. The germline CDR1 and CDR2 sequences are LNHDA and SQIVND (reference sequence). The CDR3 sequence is CASSIRMSYEQYF. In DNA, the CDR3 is TGTGCCAGTAGTATTAGAATGTCCTACGAGCAGTACTTC.

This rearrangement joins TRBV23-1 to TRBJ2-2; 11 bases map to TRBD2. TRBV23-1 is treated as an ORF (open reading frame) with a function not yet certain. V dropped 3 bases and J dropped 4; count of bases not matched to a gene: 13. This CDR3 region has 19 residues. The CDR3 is CASSQADSIAGGRTGELFF. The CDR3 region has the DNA TGCGCCAGCAGTCAGGCCGACTCCATAGCGGGAGGGCGCACCGGGGAGCTGTTTTTT.

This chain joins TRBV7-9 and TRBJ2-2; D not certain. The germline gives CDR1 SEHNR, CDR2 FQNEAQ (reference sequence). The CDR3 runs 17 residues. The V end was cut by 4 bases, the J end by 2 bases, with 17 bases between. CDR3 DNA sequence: TGTGCCAGCAGCTCAAATATCGCGGCACCCAACACCGGGGAGCTGTTTTTT. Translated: CASSSNIAAPNTGELFF. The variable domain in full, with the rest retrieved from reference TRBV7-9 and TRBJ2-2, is DTGVSQNPRHKITKRGQNVTFRCDPISEHNRLYWYRQTLGQGPEFLTYFQNEAQLEKSRLLSDRFSAERPKGSFSTLEIQRTEQGDSAMYLCASSSNIAAPNTGELFFGEGSRLTVL.

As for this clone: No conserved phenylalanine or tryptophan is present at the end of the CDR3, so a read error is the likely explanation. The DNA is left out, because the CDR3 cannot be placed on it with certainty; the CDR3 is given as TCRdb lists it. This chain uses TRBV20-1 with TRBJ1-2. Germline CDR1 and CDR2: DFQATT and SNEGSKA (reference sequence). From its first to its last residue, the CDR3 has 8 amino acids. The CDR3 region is CSAGGGFL.

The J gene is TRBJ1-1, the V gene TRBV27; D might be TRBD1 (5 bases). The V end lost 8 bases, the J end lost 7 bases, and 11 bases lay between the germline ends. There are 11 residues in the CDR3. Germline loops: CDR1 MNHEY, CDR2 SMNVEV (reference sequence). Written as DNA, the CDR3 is TGTGCCAGCGGGGGGACCTTTGAAGCTTTCTTT. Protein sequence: CASGGTFEAFF.

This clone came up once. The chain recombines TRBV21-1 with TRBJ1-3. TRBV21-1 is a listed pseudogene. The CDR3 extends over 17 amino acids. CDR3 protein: CASSKAERRHSGNTIYF. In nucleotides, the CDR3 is TGTGCCAGCAGCAAAGCGGAGAGACGGCACTCTGGAAACACCATATATTTT.

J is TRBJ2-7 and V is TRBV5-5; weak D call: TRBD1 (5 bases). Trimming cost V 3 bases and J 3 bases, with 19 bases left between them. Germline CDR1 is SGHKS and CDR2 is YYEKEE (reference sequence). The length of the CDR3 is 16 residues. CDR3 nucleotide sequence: TGTGCCAGCAGCTCTTCAATTCAGGGAAGGATCTACGAGCAGTACTTC. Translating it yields CASSSSIQGRIYEQYF.

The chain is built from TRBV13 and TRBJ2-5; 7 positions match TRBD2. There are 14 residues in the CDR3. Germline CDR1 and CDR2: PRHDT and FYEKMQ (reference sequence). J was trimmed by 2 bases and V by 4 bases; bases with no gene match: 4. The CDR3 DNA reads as TGTGCCAGCAGCTCCAGGACTAGACAAGAGACCCAGTACTTC. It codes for CASSSRTRQETQYF.

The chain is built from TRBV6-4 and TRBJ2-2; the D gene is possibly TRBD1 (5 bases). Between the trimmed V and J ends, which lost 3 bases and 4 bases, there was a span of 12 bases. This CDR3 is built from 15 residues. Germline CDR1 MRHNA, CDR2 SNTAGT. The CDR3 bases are TGTGCCAGCAGTGAGTCAGGGTTGGTCACCGGGGAGCTGTTTTTT. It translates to CASSESGLVTGELFF.

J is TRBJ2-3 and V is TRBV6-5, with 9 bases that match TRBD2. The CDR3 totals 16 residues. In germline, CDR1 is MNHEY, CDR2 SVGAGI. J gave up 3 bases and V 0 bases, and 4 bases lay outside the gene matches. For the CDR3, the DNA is TGTGCCAGCAGTTACTCAGCGCGGGAGGGTACAGATACGCAGTATTTT. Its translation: CASSYSAREGTDTQYF.

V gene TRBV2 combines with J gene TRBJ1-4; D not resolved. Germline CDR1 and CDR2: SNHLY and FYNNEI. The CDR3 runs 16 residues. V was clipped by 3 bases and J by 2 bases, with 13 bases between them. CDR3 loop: CASSEEVVSTNEKLFF. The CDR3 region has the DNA TGTGCCAGCAGTGAGGAGGTGGTATCCACTAATGAAAAACTGTTTTTT.